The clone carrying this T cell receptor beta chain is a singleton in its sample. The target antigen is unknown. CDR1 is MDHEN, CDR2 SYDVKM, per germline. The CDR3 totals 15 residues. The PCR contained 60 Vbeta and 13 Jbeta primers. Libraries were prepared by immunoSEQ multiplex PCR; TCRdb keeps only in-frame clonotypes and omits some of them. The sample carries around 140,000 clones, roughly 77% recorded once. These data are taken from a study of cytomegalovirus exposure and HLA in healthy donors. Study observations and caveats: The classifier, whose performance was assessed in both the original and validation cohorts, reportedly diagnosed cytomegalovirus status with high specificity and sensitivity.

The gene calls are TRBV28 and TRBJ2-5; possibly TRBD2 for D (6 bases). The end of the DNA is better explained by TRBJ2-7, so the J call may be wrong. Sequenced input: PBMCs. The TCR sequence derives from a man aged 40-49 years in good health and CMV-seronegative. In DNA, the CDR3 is TGTGCCAGCAGATTGGGCGGGGCAGCCCCCTACGAGCAGTACTTC. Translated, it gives CASRLGGAAPYEQYF.